The 15 T cell receptor beta chains given below trace back to one sample, sequenced in a study of cytomegalovirus exposure and HLA in healthy donors. Both 60 Vbeta primers and 13 Jbeta primers went into the PCR. The table came from immunoSEQ multiplex PCR; TCRdb's copy has only in-frame clones and leaves some out. The sample consists of 85,000 to 130,000 clones, about 74% of them appearing once. The material sequenced was PBMCs. The receptors derive from a woman between 18 and 29 years old in good health and CMV-seropositive.

In its sample, this clone was seen a few times. The chain joins TRBV6-5 to TRBJ2-7, with a possible D match to TRBD1 (6 bases). V dropped 6 bases and J dropped 0 bases, with 15 bases sitting between them. This CDR3 comprises 15 residues. Germline CDR1 is MNHEY and CDR2 is SVGAGI. Here the CDR3 reads CASRSDRRSSYEQYF. The CDR3 coding sequence is TGTGCCAGCAGATCCGACAGGAGGAGCTCCTACGAGCAGTACTTC.

This clone was found once. The chain recombines TRBV19 with TRBJ2-1; TRBD2 is a possible D gene (5 bases). V lost 3 bases and J 0 bases, leaving 6 bases between the germline ends. The CDR3 runs to 14 residues. Germline V gene lookup returns CDR1 LNHDA and CDR2 SQIVND (reference sequence). CDR3 DNA: TGTGCCAGTAGTATGAGCGGCTCCTACAATGAGCAGTTCTTC. Amino acids: CASSMSGSYNEQFF.

The genes are TRBV5-6 and TRBJ2-1; perhaps TRBD2 as D (7 bases). Germline loops: CDR1 SGHDT, CDR2 YYEEEE. Trimming removed 4 bases at V and 4 bases at J, with 18 bases between. The CDR3 spans 16 residues. The CDR3 bases are TGTGCCAGCAGCCTACTCTGGGAGGGACAATACAATGAGCAGTTCTTC. It codes for CASSLLWEGQYNEQFF. Using reference TRBV5-6 and TRBJ2-1 for the parts outside the CDR3, the full variable domain is DAGVTQSPTHLIKTRGQQVTLRCSPKSGHDTVSWYQQALGQGPQFIFQYYEEEERQRGNFPDRFSGHQFPNYSSELNVNALLLGDSALYLCASSLLWEGQYNEQFFGPGTRLTVL.

The chain uses TRBV7-6 and TRBJ2-7; D perhaps matches TRBD1 (5 bases). Germline values: CDR1 SGHVS, CDR2 FNYEAQ. V was clipped by 1 base and J by 2 bases, with 15 bases between them. The CDR3 spans 16 residues. CDR3 in amino acids: CASSLDPPGKTYEQYF. The DNA for the CDR3 is TGTGCCAGCAGCTTAGACCCCCCAGGGAAGACCTACGAGCAGTACTTC. The complete variable domain, with remaining parts taken from reference TRBV7-6 and TRBJ2-7, reads GAGVSQSPRYKVTKRGQDVALRCDPISGHVSLYWYRQALGQGPEFLTYFNYEAQQDKSGLPNDRFSAERPEGSISTLTIQRTEQRDSAMYRCASSLDPPGKTYEQYFGPGTRLTVT.

This chain joins TRBV27 and TRBJ1-5, with D possibly TRBD1 on 5 matching bases. V shed 6 bases and J shed 0 bases, with 15 bases lying between them. CDR3 length: 16 residues. Per the germline V gene, CDR1 is MNHEY and CDR2 is SMNVEV (reference sequence). The CDR3 reads CASSPMGQLSNQPQHF. In DNA, the CDR3 is TGTGCCAGCAGCCCGATGGGGCAGCTTAGCAATCAGCCCCAGCATTTT.

In the case of this clone: Other DNA sequences in this sample translate to the same CDR3. The chain combines TRBV6-5 with TRBJ2-3, with D uncertain. Germline assignment: CDR1 MNHEY and CDR2 SVGAGI. V lost 9 bases and J lost 1, with 8 bases in between. The length of the CDR3 is 12 residues. The CDR3 reads CASRRGTDTQYF. The DNA for the CDR3 is TGTGCCAGTCGTCGGGGCACAGATACGCAGTATTTT.

The V and J genes are TRBV30 and TRBJ2-7; 7 nucleotides line up with TRBD1. Losses at the gene ends were 8 bases for V and 6 bases for J; bases not matched to a gene: 19. The CDR3 is 15 residues long. The germline V gene has CDR1 GTSNPN and CDR2 SVGIG (reference sequence). Written as DNA, the CDR3 is TGTGCCGGGATCCTCGGCAGGGGGAAGTTCCCCGAGCAGTACTTC. Residues: CAGILGRGKFPEQYF.

V is TRBV29-1 and J is TRBJ2-1, with TRBD2 matching 12 bases. The CDR3 consists of 14 residues. In germline, CDR1 is SQVTM, CDR2 ANQGSEA. The ends lost 6 bases at V and 10 bases at J; junction bases unmatched: 10. The CDR3 region is CSVGGLAGFGEQFF. The CDR3, as DNA: TGCAGCGTGGGTGGACTAGCGGGATTTGGGGAGCAGTTCTTC.

The chain joins TRBV7-8 to TRBJ2-7, with D maybe TRBD1 (7 bases). Between the trimmed V and J ends, which lost 4 bases and 6 bases, there was a span of 19 bases. The CDR3 spans 15 residues. Looked up from germline, CDR1 is SGHVS and CDR2 is FQNEAQ. The CDR3 DNA reads as TGTGCCAGCAGCTCACTACAGGGGAATAGCGGCGAGCAGTACTTC. Its protein is CASSSLQGNSGEQYF.

Concerning this clone itself: Within the sample, other DNA sequences also encode this same CDR3. The J gene is TRBJ2-3, the V gene TRBV6-5; D uncertain. Trimming stripped 0 bases from V and 1 base from J, with 5 bases between. In germline, CDR1 is MNHEY, CDR2 SVGAGI. The CDR3 runs to 14 residues. CDR3 nucleotides: TGTGCCAGCAGTTACTCGAGAGGCACAGATACGCAGTATTTT. Protein product: CASSYSRGTDTQYF.

The chain uses TRBV5-1 and TRBJ2-2, with TRBD2 identical over 10 bases. The germline V gene encodes CDR1 SGHRS and CDR2 YFSETQ. V shed 0 bases, J shed 6 bases, and the junction held 5 bases outside the gene matches. CDR3 length: 16 residues. CDR3 protein: CASSLARLAGSGELFF. CDR3 nucleotides: TGCGCCAGCAGCTTGGCCCGACTAGCGGGCTCCGGGGAGCTGTTTTTT.

The rearrangement links TRBV27 to TRBJ2-1, with a possible D match to TRBD2 (6 bases). V was shortened by 5 bases and J by 7 bases, with 15 bases between the two germline ends. The CDR3 is 14 residues long. The germline V gene has CDR1 MNHEY and CDR2 SMNVEV (reference sequence). As DNA, the CDR3 is TGTGCCAGCAGTGAGAGGGGAGGTATTAATGAGCAGTTCTTC. Protein sequence: CASSERGGINEQFF.

The chain is built from TRBV11-1 and TRBJ2-3; D gene unclear. Trimming took 0 bases from V and 2 from J, leaving 6 bases between them. Germline V gene sequence: CDR1 SGHAT, CDR2 FQDESV (reference sequence). The CDR3 has 14 amino acids. CDR3 residues: CASSLAPYTDTQYF. CDR3 nucleotides: TGTGCCAGCAGCTTAGCCCCCTACACAGATACGCAGTATTTT.

This clone was recorded a few times. V is TRBV5-1 and J is TRBJ2-3; 9 nucleotides agree with TRBD2. From germline, CDR1 is SGHRS and CDR2 YFSETQ. The CDR3 is 16 amino acids. With 4 bases clipped from V and 5 bases from J, the junction kept 11 bases outside the gene matches. DNA for the CDR3: TGCGCCAGCAGCCACTCCTTGAAGCGGGAGGTAGATACGCAGTATTTT. Protein: CASSHSLKREVDTQYF.

This clone was counted between two and nine times. The chain joins TRBV6-4 to TRBJ2-2; TRBD1 aligns across 9 bases. The germline V gene encodes CDR1 MRHNA and CDR2 SNTAGT. V dropped 4 bases and J dropped 3; count of bases not matched to a gene: 3. The CDR3 covers 15 residues. CDR3 region: CASSVQGADTGELFF. In DNA form, the CDR3 reads TGTGCCAGCAGTGTACAGGGGGCGGACACCGGGGAGCTGTTTTTT.